Listed here are 25 T cell receptor beta chains from one sample, sequenced in a study of blood T cell repertoires in COVID-19. Produced via immunoSEQ multiplex PCR; TCRdb's table is partial and in-frame only. The sample yields approximately 300,000 clones, approximately 90% seen once. The sequenced sample was peripheral blood. These receptors came from a woman in her 50s with active or convalescent COVID-19.

The rearrangement links TRBV2 to TRBJ2-7, with TRBD1 matching 12 bases. The CDR3 has 15 amino acids. V shed 6 bases, J shed 1 base, and the junction held 4 bases outside the gene matches. Germline V gene data show CDR1 as SNHLY and CDR2 as FYNNEI. The CDR3 reads CASRGQGAVSYEQYF. The CDR3, as DNA: TGTGCCAGCAGGGGACAGGGGGCGGTATCCTACGAGCAGTACTTC.

The chain combines TRBV3-1 (or the pseudogene TRBV3-2) with TRBJ1-6, with no clear D. Per the germline V gene, CDR1 is LGHDT and CDR2 is YNNKEL (reference sequence). V lost 1 base, J lost 0 bases, and 7 bases lay in between. This CDR3 is built from 16 residues. The CDR3 here is CASSQATSSYNSPLHF. CDR3 nucleotide sequence: TGTGCCAGCAGCCAAGCAACTAGCTCCTATAATTCACCCCTCCACTTT.

This rearrangement joins TRBV19 to TRBJ1-4; 9 positions match TRBD1. Germline assignment: CDR1 LNHDA and CDR2 SQIVND (reference sequence). The CDR3 extends over 17 amino acids. Trimming removed 5 bases from V and 3 bases from J; junction bases left unmatched: 10. The CDR3 loop reads CASSLTGGPKANEKLFF. CDR3 nucleotide sequence: TGTGCCAGTAGTCTGACAGGGGGACCGAAGGCTAATGAAAAACTGTTTTTT.

The chain combines TRBV27 with TRBJ1-1, with D unresolved. The CDR3 is made up of 15 amino acids. V gave up 0 bases and J gave up 0 bases, with 8 bases separating them. The V gene's germline CDR1 is MNHEY and CDR2 SMNVEV (reference sequence). The CDR3 region has the DNA TGTGCCAGCAGTTTATCCGTCGTTCTGAACACTGAAGCTTTCTTT. It yields the protein CASSLSVVLNTEAFF.

This clone was detected only once. J is TRBJ1-4 and V is TRBV5-8; 10 nucleotides line up with TRBD1. Germline-derived CDR1 and CDR2 are SGHTS and YDEGEE. The V gene end was trimmed by 3 bases and the J gene end by 7 bases; junction bases not matched to a gene: 6. This CDR3 spans 15 amino acids. The CDR3 loop is CASSSTGTGVEKLFF. Written as DNA, the CDR3 is TGTGCCAGCAGCTCCACCGGGACAGGGGTTGAAAAACTGTTTTTT.

The chain has TRBV5-1 and TRBJ2-1; D is unclear. This CDR3 comprises 13 residues. Trimming stripped 4 bases from V and 0 bases from J, with 5 bases between. Germline V gives CDR1 SGHRS, CDR2 YFSETQ. The CDR3 nucleotides are TGCGCCAGCAGCCTGAGCTCCTACAATGAGCAGTTCTTC. This encodes CASSLSSYNEQFF.

The rearrangement uses TRBV7-2 and TRBJ1-1; D is unresolved. V lost 7 bases and J 4 bases, leaving 19 bases between the germline ends. CDR1 is SGHTA, CDR2 FQGNSA, per germline. This CDR3 contains 15 residues. CDR3 in amino acids: CASTPQAGPITEAFF. CDR3 nucleotides: TGTGCCAGCACCCCCCAAGCTGGTCCCATCACTGAAGCTTTCTTT.

This chain connects TRBV7-2 to TRBJ1-1; D is unclear. CDR1 SGHTA and CDR2 FQGNSA come from the germline V gene. Deletions cut 2 bases from V and 2 bases from J, with 9 bases between. The CDR3 runs 14 residues. CDR3 amino acids: CASSLIQANTEAFF. In DNA, the CDR3 is TGTGCCAGCAGCTTAATCCAGGCCAACACTGAAGCTTTCTTT.

The rearrangement links TRBV4-1 to TRBJ2-3, with 12 bases fitting TRBD2. With 6 bases clipped from V and 5 bases from J, the junction kept 6 bases outside the gene matches. The germline gives CDR1 MGHRA, CDR2 YSYEKL. This CDR3 is built from 15 residues. CDR3 coding DNA: TGCGCCAGCAGATCGACTAGCGGGGGCCTAGATACGCAGTATTTT. It is translated as CASRSTSGGLDTQYF.

V is TRBV6-5 and J is TRBJ1-3; 9 nucleotides align to TRBD1. The CDR3 consists of 15 residues. Germline V gives CDR1 MNHEY, CDR2 SVGAGI. After removal of 5 bases from V and 1 base from J, the junction contained 3 bases not matched to a gene. This CDR3 is CASSRQGVSGNTIYF. The CDR3 coding sequence is TGTGCCAGCAGTCGACAGGGGGTATCTGGAAACACCATATATTTT.

By share, this clone ranks as medium-sized. The CDR3 DNA is TGTGCCAGCAGCTTAGACTACCCAGGGATGGGTGGAAACACCATATATTTT. It encodes CASSLDYPGMGGNTIYF. The chain carries TRBV11-2 and TRBJ1-3, with D possibly TRBD1 on 5 matching bases. Germline V CDR1 and CDR2: SGHAT, FQNNGV. V was pared by 0 bases and J by 3 bases, with 15 bases between. The CDR3 is 17 residues long.

This clone is a singleton in its sample. The rearrangement joins TRBV2 to TRBJ2-7, with D maybe TRBD1 (6 bases). Germline lookup yields CDR1 SNHLY and CDR2 FYNNEI. V was shortened by 7 bases and J by 2 bases, with 15 bases between the two germline ends. This CDR3 is 14 amino acids long. CDR3 coding DNA: TGTGCCAGCAACCCGACAGGCCAAACCTACGAGCAGTACTTC. It translates to CASNPTGQTYEQYF.

This sequence joins TRBV5-5 and TRBJ1-2; 7 nucleotides agree with TRBD1. CDR1 is SGHKS and CDR2 is YYEKEE in the germline V gene (reference sequence). This CDR3 is built from 13 residues. Unmatched junction bases numbered 4, after V lost 3 bases and J lost 5 bases. CDR3 sequence (DNA): TGTGCCAGCAGCTCCACAGGGGCGTATGGCTACACCTTC. It yields the protein CASSSTGAYGYTF.

The V call is TRBV30, the J call TRBJ1-1; possible D gene TRBD1, 5 bases. The V end lost 4 bases, the J end lost 5 bases, and 11 bases lay between the germline ends. CDR3 length equals 12 residues. Per the germline V gene, CDR1 is GTSNPN and CDR2 is SVGIG (reference sequence). The CDR3 loop reads CAWNGGSTEAFF. Here the CDR3 DNA reads TGTGCCTGGAATGGGGGGAGTACTGAAGCTTTCTTT.

The chain couples TRBV5-4 to TRBJ1-1; 8 positions agree with TRBD1. The CDR3 is 15 residues long. Per the germline V gene, CDR1 is SGHNT and CDR2 is YYREEE (reference sequence). The junction had 4 bases not matched to a gene; V was cut back by 0 bases and J by 3 bases. The CDR3 spells CASSLEDRADTEAFF. The CDR3 coding sequence is TGTGCCAGCAGCTTGGAGGACAGGGCCGACACTGAAGCTTTCTTT.

This clone was seen a few times. This chain connects TRBV28 to TRBJ1-2, with D perhaps TRBD1 (6 bases). The CDR3 runs 12 residues. The germline CDR1 and CDR2 sequences are MDHEN and SYDVKM. The V and J ends lost 7 bases and 4 bases respectively, with 10 bases between them. The CDR3 region has the DNA TGTGCCAGCACTCTCAGGGGCTATGGCTACACCTTC. Translation: CASTLRGYGYTF.

This sequence joins TRBV7-2 and TRBJ1-4; TRBD1 matches 7 bases. CDR1 is SGHTA and CDR2 is FQGNSA in the germline V gene. V was clipped by 1 base and J by 6 bases; unmatched bases: 5. The CDR3 loop spans 15 amino acids. In nucleotides, the CDR3 is TGTGCCAGCAGCTTAGGCTCAGGGGGAGATGAAAAACTGTTTTTT. This gives the protein CASSLGSGGDEKLFF.

This clone was detected once. This chain connects TRBV10-3 to TRBJ1-1, with TRBD1 matching over 9 bases. From germline, CDR1 is ENHRY and CDR2 SYGVKD. This CDR3 has 12 residues. J was trimmed by 10 bases and V by 6 bases; bases with no gene match: 6. The CDR3 sequence is CAISTGGVGAFF. For the CDR3, the DNA is TGTGCCATCAGCACAGGGGGCGTAGGAGCTTTCTTT.

The chain is built from TRBV18 and TRBJ2-7; 7 nucleotides match TRBD1. The J segment lost 0 bases and the V segment lost 5 bases, leaving 10 bases of the junction unmatched. Germline CDR1 is KGHSH and CDR2 is LQKENI. The CDR3 spans 16 residues. CDR3 loop: CASSSTGTDLSYEQYF. CDR3 bases: TGTGCCAGCTCATCTACCGGGACAGACCTCTCCTACGAGCAGTACTTC.

V usage is TRBV25-1 and J usage is TRBJ1-1; 9 bases map to TRBD1. This CDR3 region has 14 residues. The junction had 3 bases not matched to a gene; V was cut back by 6 bases and J by 1 base. Germline values: CDR1 MGHDK, CDR2 SYGVNS. The CDR3 is CASSVTGGNTEAFF. The CDR3 DNA sequence: TGTGCCAGCAGCGTGACAGGGGGGAACACTGAAGCTTTCTTT. The whole variable domain, filled in from reference TRBV25-1 and TRBJ1-1, reads EADIYQTPRYLVIGTGKKITLECSQTMGHDKMYWYQQDPGMELHLIHYSYGVNSTEKGDLSSESTVSRIRTEHFPLTLESARPSHTSQYLCASSVTGGNTEAFFGQGTRLTVV.

This rearrangement joins TRBV7-9 to TRBJ1-6; TRBD1 agrees at 9 bases. Germline loops: CDR1 SEHNR, CDR2 FQNEAQ (reference sequence). The CDR3 covers 17 residues. The V segment lost 3 bases and the J segment 11 bases; nucleotides outside the gene matches: 14. CDR3: CASSLGTLDRGDPPLHF. The CDR3, as DNA: TGTGCCAGCAGCTTGGGAACCCTGGACAGGGGTGATCCACCCCTCCACTTT.

The gene calls are TRBV13 and TRBJ2-7, with no clear D. Germline CDR1 and CDR2: PRHDT and FYEKMQ (reference sequence). The CDR3 is 12 residues long. The V end was cut by 6 bases, the J end by 1 base, with 7 bases between. In DNA, the CDR3 is TGTGCCAGCAGACTTAATTCCTACGAGCAGTACTTC. This translates into CASRLNSYEQYF.

In its sample, this clone was seen once. As DNA, the CDR3 is TGTGCCAGCACCCCTAGCGGGGGGGCCAAGGGTACGCAGTATTTT. Translated: CASTPSGGAKGTQYF. This chain links TRBV2 with TRBJ2-3, with 12 nucleotides matching TRBD2. V shed 7 bases and J 8 bases; nucleotides not matched to a gene: 10. The V gene's germline CDR1 is SNHLY and CDR2 FYNNEI. The CDR3 has 15 residues. The variable domain in full, with the rest retrieved from reference TRBV2 and TRBJ2-3, is EPEVTQTPSHQVTQMGQEVILRCVPISNHLYFYWYRQILGQKVEFLVSFYNNEISEKSEIFDDQFSVERPDGSNFTLKIRSTKLEDSAMYFCASTPSGGAKGTQYFGPGTRLTVL.

This clone occurred a few times. The genes are TRBV7-2 and TRBJ2-7; 7 bases map to TRBD2. The CDR3 has 13 residues. Trimming removed 7 bases from V and 6 bases from J; junction bases left unmatched: 9. Germline loops: CDR1 SGHTA, CDR2 FQGNSA. Here the CDR3 DNA reads TGTGCCAGCACCCTGGGAGGGTCCCTCGAGCAGTACTTC. Protein: CASTLGGSLEQYF.

The chain uses TRBV5-1 and TRBJ1-1; D is perhaps TRBD1 (5 bases). With 0 bases removed from V and 0 bases from J, the gap between germline ends came to 6 bases. The CDR3 runs 14 residues. CDR1 is SGHRS and CDR2 is YFSETQ in the germline V gene. The CDR3 loop is CASSLARVNTEAFF. The CDR3 bases are TGCGCCAGCAGCTTGGCCAGGGTGAACACTGAAGCTTTCTTT. The full variable domain, completed using reference TRBV5-1 and TRBJ1-1, is KAGVTQTPRYLIKTRGQQVTLSCSPISGHRSVSWYQQTPGQGLQFLFEYFSETQRNKGNFPGRFSGRQFSNSRSEMNVSTLELGDSALYLCASSLARVNTEAFFGQGTRLTVV.